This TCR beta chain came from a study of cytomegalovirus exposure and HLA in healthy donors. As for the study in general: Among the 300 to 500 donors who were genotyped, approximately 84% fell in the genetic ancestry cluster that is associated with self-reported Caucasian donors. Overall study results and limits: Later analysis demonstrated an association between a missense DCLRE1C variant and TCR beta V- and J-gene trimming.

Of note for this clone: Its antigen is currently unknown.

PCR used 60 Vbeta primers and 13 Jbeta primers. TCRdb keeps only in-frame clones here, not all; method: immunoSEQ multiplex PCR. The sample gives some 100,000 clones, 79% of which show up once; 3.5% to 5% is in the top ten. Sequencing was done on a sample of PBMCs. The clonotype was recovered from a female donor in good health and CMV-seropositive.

This CDR3 reads CAWSDGLAGLSYEQYF. Written as DNA, the CDR3 is TGTGCCTGGAGTGACGGACTAGCGGGACTCTCCTACGAGCAGTACTTC. The chain links TRBV30 to TRBJ2-7; TRBD2 aligns across 12 bases. This CDR3 comprises 16 residues. J lost 0 bases, V lost 1 base, and 4 bases had no gene match. Germline CDR1 is GTSNPN and CDR2 is SVGIG (reference sequence).